The 26 T cell receptor beta chains in this list originate from one sample, sequenced in a study of graft-versus-host responses after intestinal transplantation. Clones were read by immunoSEQ multiplex PCR, and TCRdb kept only the in-frame ones, dropping some. The sample carries 40,000 to 55,000 clones, approximately 95% recorded once. These receptors have no known antigen. The source was unstimulated CD8+ T cells sorted from spleen or lymph node cells, collected before transplant. The receptors were gathered from a human donor who was the organ donor for an intestinal transplant.

The rearrangement joins TRBV28 to TRBJ2-1; maybe TRBD2 (6 bases). V was shortened by 2 bases and J by 3 bases, with 17 bases between the two germline ends. CDR1 and CDR2 (germline): MDHEN, SYDVKM. There are 17 residues in the CDR3. As DNA, the CDR3 is TGTGCCAGCAGTTTAGATCCTATTACCGGGGGCTACAATGAGCAGTTCTTC. Its translation is CASSLDPITGGYNEQFF.

The chain carries TRBV4-1 and TRBJ2-5, with D tentatively TRBD1 or TRBD2 (5 bases each). CDR1 is MGHRA and CDR2 is YSYEKL in the germline V gene. Trimming took 1 base from V and 3 from J, leaving 15 bases between them. The CDR3 is 16 residues long. CDR3 in amino acids: CASSQVWGPEKETQYF. CDR3 nucleotide sequence: TGCGCCAGCAGCCAAGTATGGGGACCCGAAAAAGAGACCCAGTACTTC.

The chain uses TRBV11-2 and TRBJ1-6, with D maybe TRBD1 (6 bases). Germline CDR1 SGHAT, CDR2 FQNNGV. V shed 5 bases and J shed 0 bases, with 14 bases lying between them. This CDR3 spans 17 amino acids. Here the CDR3 reads CASSPHPDSSYNSPLHF. CDR3 nucleotides: TGTGCCAGCAGCCCCCACCCGGACAGCTCCTATAATTCACCCCTCCACTTT.

J is TRBJ2-7 and V is TRBV2; 7 nucleotides align to TRBD1. V shed 2 bases and J 0 bases; nucleotides not matched to a gene: 4. Germline V CDR1 and CDR2: SNHLY, FYNNEI. This CDR3 region has 15 residues. This CDR3 is CASSERGQSSYEQYF. CDR3 bases: TGTGCCAGCAGTGAAAGGGGACAGAGCTCCTACGAGCAGTACTTC.

The chain is built from TRBV10-3 and TRBJ2-5; 9 bases map to TRBD1. Per germline, CDR1 ENHRY and CDR2 SYGVKD. The V segment lost 4 bases and the J segment 0 bases; nucleotides outside the gene matches: 6. The CDR3 runs to 16 residues. The CDR3, as DNA: TGTGCCATCAGTGGACGGACAGGGGCGAACCAAGAGACCCAGTACTTC. Amino acids: CAISGRTGANQETQYF.

This rearrangement joins TRBV4-2 to TRBJ1-4; 9 positions match TRBD1. Trimming removed 1 base from V and 6 bases from J; junction bases left unmatched: 6. CDR3 length: 16 amino acids. Germline V CDR1 and CDR2: LGHNA, YNFKEQ. The CDR3 DNA reads as TGTGCCAGCAGCCAAGTTTTCACAGGGGGCTATGAAAAACTGTTTTTT. Translating it yields CASSQVFTGGYEKLFF.

The V call is TRBV19, the J call TRBJ1-2; TRBD1 agrees at 8 bases. Trimming took 3 bases from V and 8 from J; bases not matched to a gene: 8. Germline loops: CDR1 LNHDA, CDR2 SQIVND (reference sequence). This CDR3 comprises 14 residues. The CDR3 DNA follows: TGTGCCAGTAGTATGTGGCAGGGGGCGGAAGGCTACACCTTC. Protein: CASSMWQGAEGYTF.

This clone appeared once. In DNA form, the CDR3 reads TGTGCCAGTAGTATCTACGGTGGGATAAACACTGAAGCTTTCTTT. It yields the protein CASSIYGGINTEAFF. V usage is TRBV19 and J usage is TRBJ1-1, with D unresolved. Germline values: CDR1 LNHDA, CDR2 SQIVND (reference sequence). The ends were cut back, 3 bases at V and 2 bases at J, with 13 bases in the middle. This CDR3 contains 15 residues.

The rearrangement uses TRBV2 and TRBJ1-3, with unresolved D. The V and J ends lost 7 bases and 0 bases respectively, with 13 bases between them. Germline V gene lookup returns CDR1 SNHLY and CDR2 FYNNEI. CDR3 length: 15 amino acids. The CDR3 DNA is TGTGCCAGCAACGATGAACAGAGCTCTGGAAACACCATATATTTT. Translated, it gives CASNDEQSSGNTIYF.

V gene TRBV28 combines with J gene TRBJ2-5, with 8 bases aligning to TRBD1. The end of the DNA is better explained by TRBJ2-7, so the J call may be wrong. CDR3 length equals 16 residues. In germline, CDR1 is MDHEN, CDR2 SYDVKM. CDR3 residues: CASTLTRGRSPYEQYF. As DNA, the CDR3 is TGTGCCAGCACTCTCACCAGGGGGCGAAGCCCCTACGAGCAGTACTTC.

The rearrangement links TRBV28 to TRBJ1-2, with TRBD1 identical over 9 bases. CDR3 length equals 14 residues. Trimming cost V 6 bases and J 8 bases; bases outside gene matches: 10. Germline V gene sequence: CDR1 MDHEN, CDR2 SYDVKM. DNA of the CDR3: TGTGCCAGCAGAAGACAGGGGGGTTGGCGGGGCTACACCTTC. Protein product: CASRRQGGWRGYTF.

This sequence joins TRBV28 and TRBJ2-7; 11 nucleotides agree with TRBD2. V gave up 5 bases and J gave up 9 bases; unmatched junction bases: 15. There are 16 residues in the CDR3. The germline gives CDR1 MDHEN, CDR2 SYDVKM. The DNA for the CDR3 is TGTGCCAGCAGTCCCCTTACTAGCGGGGGTCCTTTTAGGCAGTACTTC. Translation: CASSPLTSGGPFRQYF.

This clone was picked up one time. The germline gene is not matched at one end of the junction; a read error may be the cause. This chain joins TRBV11-2 and TRBJ2-5, with TRBD1 identical over 7 bases. This CDR3 is built from 14 residues. The V gene's germline CDR1 is SGHAT and CDR2 FQNNGV. The CDR3 loop reads CASSLEGARETQYF. CDR3 DNA: TGTGCCAGCAGCCTAGAGGGGGCGCGGGAGACCCAGTACTTC.

The gene calls are TRBV27 and TRBJ2-5; no reliable D call. The CDR3 runs 13 residues. V lost 6 bases, J lost 11 bases, and 19 bases lay in between. Germline V lookup: CDR1 MNHEY, CDR2 SMNVEV (reference sequence). DNA for the CDR3: TGTGCCAGCAGATCCACACTACACGGTGGGCAGTACTTC. This translates into CASRSTLHGGQYF.

The chain uses TRBV7-8 and TRBJ2-3; D gene unclear. The CDR3 covers 17 residues. Per the germline V gene, CDR1 is SGHVS and CDR2 is FQNEAQ. V was shortened by 6 bases and J by 2 bases, with 21 bases between the two germline ends. The CDR3 DNA follows: TGTGCCAGCAGGCTACAGCCCCCGACGCTCTACACAGATACGCAGTATTTT. This sequence encodes CASRLQPPTLYTDTQYF.

The gene calls are TRBV30 and TRBJ2-7; possible D gene TRBD2, 6 bases. Trimming removed 0 bases from V and 4 bases from J, with 10 bases in between. The CDR3 runs to 13 residues. CDR1 GTSNPN and CDR2 SVGIG come from the germline V gene (reference sequence). The CDR3 DNA sequence: TGTGCCTGGAGTGTATGGGGGGAATACGAGCAGTACTTC. This sequence encodes CAWSVWGEYEQYF.

The V call is TRBV4-1, the J call TRBJ2-1; the match to TRBD2 covers 9 bases. Germline V CDR1 and CDR2: MGHRA, YSYEKL. J lost 4 bases, V lost 1 base, and 11 bases had no gene match. CDR3 size: 18 residues. The CDR3, as DNA: TGCGCCAGCAGCCAAGGTGGTAGCGGGGGAGTCCGTTACAATGAGCAGTTCTTC. It specifies CASSQGGSGGVRYNEQFF.

The V call is TRBV7-2, the J call TRBJ2-7, with D possibly TRBD1 on 7 matching bases. Germline V gene sequence: CDR1 SGHTA, CDR2 FQGNSA. V was cut by 0 bases and J by 7 bases, with 13 bases left in between. This CDR3 contains 14 residues. CDR3 in amino acids: CASSLAAQGREQYF. DNA for the CDR3: TGTGCCAGCAGCTTAGCGGCACAGGGGAGGGAGCAGTACTTC.

Written as DNA, the CDR3 is TGTGCCAGCAGCCCGCCCGGGACGGCTAACTATGGCTACACCTTC. Its translation is CASSPPGTANYGYTF. The gene calls are TRBV7-9 and TRBJ1-2; a possible D gene is TRBD1 (5 bases). CDR3 length: 15 amino acids. Trimming pared 5 bases from V and 0 bases from J, leaving 13 bases between. Germline lookup yields CDR1 SEHNR and CDR2 FQNEAQ (reference sequence).

The rearrangement joins TRBV19 to TRBJ2-3; tentative D call: TRBD2 (6 bases). Germline CDR1 LNHDA, CDR2 SQIVND (reference sequence). The CDR3 is 15 residues long. V was pared by 5 bases and J by 2 bases, with 14 bases between. The CDR3 loop reads CASSERGTSTDTQYF. In nucleotides, the CDR3 is TGTGCCAGTAGTGAACGGGGGACTTCCACAGATACGCAGTATTTT.

The chain couples TRBV15 to TRBJ1-4; no clear D. The ends were cut back, 2 bases at V and 4 bases at J, with 8 bases in the middle. The CDR3 spans 14 residues. The germline V gene has CDR1 LNHNV and CDR2 YYDKDF (reference sequence). This CDR3 reads CATSRSGSNEKLFF. The CDR3 region has the DNA TGTGCCACCAGCAGAAGTGGGAGTAATGAAAAACTGTTTTTT.

The rearrangement links TRBV27 to TRBJ2-7, with 10 positions matching TRBD1. Germline assignment: CDR1 MNHEY and CDR2 SMNVEV (reference sequence). V lost 6 bases to trimming and J lost 6 bases; unmatched junction nucleotides: 8. The CDR3 runs to 14 residues. The CDR3 nucleotides read TGTGCCAGCAGCCTTCTGACAGGGGGCGGCGAGCAGTACTTC. It specifies CASSLLTGGGEQYF.

The count of this clone is one. V is TRBV9 and J is TRBJ1-1; D may be TRBD1 (5 bases). Germline-derived CDR1 and CDR2 are SGDLS and YYNGEE. Between the trimmed V and J ends, which lost 3 bases and 1 base, there was a span of 13 bases. The length of the CDR3 is 15 residues. CDR3 sequence reads: CASSAFGAPNTEAFF. DNA for the CDR3: TGTGCCAGCAGCGCATTCGGGGCCCCGAACACTGAAGCTTTCTTT. Filled out from reference TRBV9 and TRBJ1-1, the complete variable domain reads DSGVTQTPKHLITATGQRVTLRCSPRSGDLSVYWYQQSLDQGLQFLIQYYNGEERAKGNILERFSAQQFPDLHSELNLSSLELGDSALYFCASSAFGAPNTEAFFGQGTRLTVV.

In the case of this clone: Other DNA sequences in this specimen translate into the identical CDR3. The gene calls are TRBV6-1 and TRBJ1-5; no clear D. The CDR3 has 11 amino acids. V lost 2 bases and J 4 bases, leaving 0 bases between the germline ends. Germline CDR1 and CDR2: MNHNS and SASEGT. The CDR3 reads CASSENQPQHF. For the CDR3, the DNA is TGTGCCAGCAGTGAAAATCAGCCCCAGCATTTT.

Only one count was recorded for this clone. The chain carries TRBV27 and TRBJ1-2; D remains unclear. V lost 2 bases and J 8 bases, leaving 15 bases between the germline ends. CDR3 length equals 14 residues. CDR1 is MNHEY and CDR2 is SMNVEV in the germline V gene (reference sequence). CDR3 loop: CASSLTPRLWGYTF. CDR3 DNA: TGTGCCAGCAGTTTAACTCCCCGCCTTTGGGGCTACACCTTC.

The V call is TRBV28, the J call TRBJ2-1; tentatively, D is TRBD1 (6 bases). V lost 3 bases to trimming and J lost 7 bases, with 13 bases between them. Germline V gene sequence: CDR1 MDHEN, CDR2 SYDVKM. This CDR3 spans 14 amino acids. Here the CDR3 reads CASSLQGRINEQFF. CDR3 nucleotides: TGTGCCAGCAGTTTGCAGGGGCGGATAAATGAGCAGTTCTTC.